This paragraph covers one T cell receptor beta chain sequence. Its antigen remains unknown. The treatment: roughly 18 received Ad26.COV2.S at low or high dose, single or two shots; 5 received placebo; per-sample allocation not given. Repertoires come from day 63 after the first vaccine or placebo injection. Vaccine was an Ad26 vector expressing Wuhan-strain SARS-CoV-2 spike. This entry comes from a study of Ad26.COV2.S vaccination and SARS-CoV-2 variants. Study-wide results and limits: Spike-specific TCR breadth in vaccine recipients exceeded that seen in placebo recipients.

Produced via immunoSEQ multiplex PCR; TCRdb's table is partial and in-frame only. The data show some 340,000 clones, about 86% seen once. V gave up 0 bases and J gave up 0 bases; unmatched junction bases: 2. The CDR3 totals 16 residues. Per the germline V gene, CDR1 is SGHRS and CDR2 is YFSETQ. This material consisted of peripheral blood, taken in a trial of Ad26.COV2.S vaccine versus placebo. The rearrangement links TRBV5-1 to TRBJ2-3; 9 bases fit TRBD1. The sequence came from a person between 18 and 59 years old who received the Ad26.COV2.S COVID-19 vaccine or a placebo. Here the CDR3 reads CASSLATGGSTDTQYF. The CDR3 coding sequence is TGCGCCAGCAGCTTGGCGACAGGGGGAAGCACAGATACGCAGTATTTT.